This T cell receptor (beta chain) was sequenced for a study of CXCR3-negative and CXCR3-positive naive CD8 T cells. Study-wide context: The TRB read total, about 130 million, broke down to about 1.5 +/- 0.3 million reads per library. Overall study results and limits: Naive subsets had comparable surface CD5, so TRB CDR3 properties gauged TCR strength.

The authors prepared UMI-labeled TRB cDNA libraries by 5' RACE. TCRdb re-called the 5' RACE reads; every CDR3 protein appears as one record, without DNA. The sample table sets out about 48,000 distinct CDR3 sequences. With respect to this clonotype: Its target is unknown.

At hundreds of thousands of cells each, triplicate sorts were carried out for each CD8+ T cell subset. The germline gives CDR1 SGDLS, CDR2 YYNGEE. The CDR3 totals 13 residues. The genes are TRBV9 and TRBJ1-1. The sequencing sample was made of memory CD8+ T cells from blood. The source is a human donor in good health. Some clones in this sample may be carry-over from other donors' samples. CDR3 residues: CASSDLTGAEAFF.